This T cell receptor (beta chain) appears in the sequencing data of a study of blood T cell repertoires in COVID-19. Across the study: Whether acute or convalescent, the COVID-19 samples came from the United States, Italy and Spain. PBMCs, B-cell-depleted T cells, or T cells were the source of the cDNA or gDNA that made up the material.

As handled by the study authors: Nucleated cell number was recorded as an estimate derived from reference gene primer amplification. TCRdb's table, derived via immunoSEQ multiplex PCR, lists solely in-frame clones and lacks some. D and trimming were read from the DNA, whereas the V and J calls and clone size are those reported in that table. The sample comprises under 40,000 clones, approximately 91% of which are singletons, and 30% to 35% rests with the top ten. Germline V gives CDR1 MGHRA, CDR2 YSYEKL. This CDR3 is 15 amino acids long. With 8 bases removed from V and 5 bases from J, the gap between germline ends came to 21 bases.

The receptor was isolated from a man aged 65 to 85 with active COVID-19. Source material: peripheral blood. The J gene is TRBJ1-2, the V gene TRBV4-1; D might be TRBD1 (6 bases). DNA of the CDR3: TGCGCCAGCTTTGCAAGACCAGGGGATAGTTATGGCTACACCTTC. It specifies CASFARPGDSYGYTF.